The rows below give T cell receptor beta chains drawn from one sample of a study of OX40 agonist ivuxolimab in advanced cancers. Measured with immunoSEQ multiplex PCR; TCRdb has only the in-frame clones, and not every one. This table holds 66,000 or so clones, about 90% found once. Material: CD4+ or CD8+ T cells sorted from blood, obtained in a trial of the OX40 agonist ivuxolimab. The receptors derive from an adult with an advanced solid tumor such as melanoma, head and neck, liver or kidney cancer. Each CDR3 is given with its conserved first and last residue. Fields, in order: V gene, J gene, CDR3 protein.

>TRBV6-6|TRBJ1-6
CASSYGQGRSPLHF
>TRBV6-5|TRBJ2-1
CASSFMGVSSYNEQFF
>TRBV4-2|TRBJ1-1
CASSQEIRGLRNTEAFF
>TRBV27|TRBJ2-6
CASSPLDSLWGANVLTF
>TRBV6-5|TRBJ1-1
CASSYSSINTEAFF
>TRBV15|TRBJ2-7
CATSLGQHYEQYF
>TRBV6-5|TRBJ1-5
CASSQDRVGQPQHF
>TRBV6-5|TRBJ1-1
CASSYSIKGANTEAFF
>TRBV30|TRBJ1-4
CAWSVLRVPNEKLFF
>TRBV10-3|TRBJ1-3
CAISDLSGNTIYF
>TRBV4-3|TRBJ1-2
CASSQAMGAPYGYTF
>TRBV9|TRBJ2-5
CASRNKTQYF
>TRBV5-1|TRBJ2-7
CASSLAYGYEQYF
>TRBV28|TRBJ1-2
CASSLWTARGQRNYGYTF
>TRBV29-1|TRBJ1-2
CSARIRLANYGYTF
>TRBV5-4|TRBJ2-1
CASRPTSSNEQFF
>TRBV7-3|TRBJ2-1
CASSPTQVSGRGCNEQFF
>TRBV4-3|TRBJ2-3
CASSQDPNYRDRVKDTQYF
>TRBV28|TRBJ1-2
CASRDTTLIRPGYTF
>TRBV7-3|TRBJ1-2
CASSSIPTGPGGYTF
>TRBV5-1|TRBJ1-2
CASSLANYGYTF
>TRBV5-4|TRBJ2-1
CASSYGLNNEQFF
>TRBV21-1|TRBJ1-5
CASSKGTDGKYSNQPQHF
>TRBV9|TRBJ2-2
CASSPTNNGMAGELFF
>TRBV7-9|TRBJ2-1
CASSLGFSATYNEQFF
>TRBV25-1|TRBJ1-2
CASAAGGNGYTF
>TRBV7-6|TRBJ1-4
CASSLGGGGEKLFF
>TRBV7-9|TRBJ2-7
CASSSVYEQYF
>TRBV2|TRBJ1-3
CASRAHQGASGNTIYF
>TRBV27|TRBJ2-3
CASSLSTVADTQYF
>TRBV6-5|TRBJ2-7
CASSHTGGRDEQYF
>TRBV11-2|TRBJ2-1
CASSLAGEGNEQFF
>TRBV28|TRBJ1-2
CASSLRAGPYGYTF
>TRBV11-2|TRBJ2-5
CASSFQGGETQYF
>TRBV19|TRBJ1-5
CASSSGGQPQHF
>TRBV6-1|TRBJ2-7
CASSEAVVAYYEQYF
>TRBV2|TRBJ2-1
CASASELSVNEQFF
>TRBV7-9|TRBJ2-5
CASSPPRGLTYQETQYF
>TRBV30|TRBJ2-7
CAWSVVGGYEQYF
>TRBV7-9|TRBJ1-4
CASSLVGVGEKLFF
>TRBV2|TRBJ2-3
CASSEWAGSTDTQYF
>TRBV11-3|TRBJ1-2
CASSLTFDRGRVDGGYTF
>TRBV11-2|TRBJ2-5
CASSLSKAGLNLQETQYF
>TRBV5-5|TRBJ2-7
CASSLGGYEQYF
>TRBV28|TRBJ2-3
CASENPAGGTDTQYF